This T cell receptor beta chain appears in the sequencing data of a study of blood T cells in healthy people across ages. A second about 7 to 12 cycle PCR used barcoded and J-beta primers. TCRdb independently ran MiXCR on the 5' RACE reads; one entry per CDR3 protein. The profile shows almost 550,000 distinct CDR3 sequences, nearly 25% of them singletons. The CDR3 has 18 residues. Per the germline V gene, CDR1 is MNHEY and CDR2 is SVGEGT. The V end was cut by 5 bases, the J end by 0 bases, with 20 bases between. The sample was also reused in another study, on T cells of mothers and their children.

Sequencing used blood. The rearrangement joins TRBV6-2 or TRBV6-3 to TRBJ1-5, with a tentative D call TRBD1 (5 bases). The sequence was collected from a boy aged 5-17 years in good health. The CDR3 here is CASSGGWGKIYSNQPQHF. CDR3 sequence (DNA): TGTGCCAGCAGTGGGGGGTGGGGGAAGATTTATAGCAATCAGCCCCAGCATTTT.